Each of the 5 T cell receptor beta chains below was sequenced from the same sample in a study of metastatic and nonmetastatic thyroid tumors. Until they underwent thyroid surgery, no patient had received any treatment. TCRdb called clones again from the PCR reads with MiXCR. In the table there are about 12,000 clones, about 31% of which are singletons. The specimen was tumor tissue. The receptors here all came from a female donor with papillary thyroid cancer or a benign thyroid nodule (not recorded which). Some clones in this sample may be carry-over from other donors' samples.

This clone was counted at least ten times. V gene TRBV5-1 combines with J gene TRBJ2-1; D is possibly TRBD2 (6 bases). The germline CDR1 and CDR2 sequences are SGHRS and YFSETQ. V lost 2 bases and J 8 bases, leaving 17 bases between the germline ends. The CDR3 sequence is 15 residues long. CDR3 bases: TGCGCCAGCAGCTTAGACGGGAGTCGAGTCGATGAGCAGTTCTTC. This translates into CASSLDGSRVDEQFF.

This rearrangement joins TRBV18 to TRBJ2-1; a weak D match, TRBD2 (5 bases). The CDR3 is made up of 12 amino acids. Trimming pared 3 bases from V and 8 bases from J, leaving 8 bases between. Germline V gene lookup returns CDR1 KGHSH and CDR2 LQKENI. CDR3 protein: CASSPSADEQFF. In DNA form, the CDR3 reads TGTGCCAGCTCACCTAGCGCGGATGAGCAGTTCTTC. Full variable domain (missing parts from reference TRBV18 and TRBJ2-1): NAGVMQNPRHLVRRRGQEARLRCSPMKGHSHVYWYRQLPEEGLKFMVYLQKENIIDESGMPKERFSAEFPKEGPSILRIQQVVRGDSAAYFCASSPSADEQFFGPGTRLTVL.

V usage is TRBV20-1 and J usage is TRBJ2-5, with D tentatively TRBD1 (5 bases). V was cut by 0 bases and J by 2 bases, with 10 bases left in between. CDR1 and CDR2 (germline): DFQATT, SNEGSKA (reference sequence). This CDR3 comprises 14 residues. This CDR3 is CSAREKGQQETQYF. In DNA, the CDR3 is TGCAGTGCTAGAGAAAAGGGGCAGCAAGAGACCCAGTACTTC.

This clone was counted between two and nine times. V and J are TRBV6-1 and TRBJ1-1; D perhaps matches TRBD1 (5 bases). V shed 7 bases and J shed 4 bases, with 22 bases lying between them. The CDR3 loop spans 16 amino acids. The germline gives CDR1 MNHNS, CDR2 SASEGT. The CDR3 region is CASTQSRGAGFTEAFF. CDR3 nucleotides: TGTGCCAGCACCCAGTCCCGAGGGGCCGGTTTCACTGAAGCTTTCTTT.

This clone was picked up a small number of times. Compared with germline, one end of the junction differs, possibly owing to a read error. The rearrangement links TRBV6-5 to TRBJ2-7, with 9 positions matching TRBD2. This CDR3 is 13 amino acids long. Germline CDR1 MNHEY, CDR2 SVGAGI. CDR3 bases: TGTGCGAGCAGTTATAGCGGGAGCAACGAGCAGTACTTC. Translating gives CASSYSGSNEQYF.